The source of this T cell receptor beta chain is a study of T cells in Graves' hyperthyroidism and ophthalmopathy. Overall study: Peripheral blood samples were taken at initial diagnosis, prior to any treatment. Study results and limitations: Expanded thyroid clonotypes (above 0.001) were mostly also found in blood.

This clonotype was seen repeatedly, ten times or more. Its specificity is not known. The CDR3 regions of TCR beta were amplified from RNA transcripts. First-round RT-PCR with HTBI primers amplified the TCR CDR3 region. TCRdb redid the calling of the multiplex PCR reads with MiXCR, one entry per CDR3 protein. This sample has 280,000 or so distinct CDR3 sequences, with about 15% found just once. Germline CDR1 reads SEHNR; CDR2 reads FQNEAQ (reference sequence). The ends were cut back, 2 bases at V and 6 bases at J, with 10 bases in the middle. This CDR3 spans 13 amino acids. Hyperthyroidism, newly diagnosed and lasting under 2 months, affected patients aged 18 to 65. Exclusion followed for patients with uncontrolled infection, other autoimmune disease, pregnancy or lactation.

The rearrangement joins TRBV7-9 to TRBJ1-1; tentative D call: TRBD1 (5 bases). The TCR originated in a woman aged 45-65 years with Graves' hyperthyroidism that later progressed to Graves' ophthalmopathy. Sequencing was carried out using blood. The CDR3 sequence is CASSLLQGSEAFF. CDR3 DNA: TGTGCCAGCAGCTTATTGCAGGGCTCTGAAGCTTTCTTT.